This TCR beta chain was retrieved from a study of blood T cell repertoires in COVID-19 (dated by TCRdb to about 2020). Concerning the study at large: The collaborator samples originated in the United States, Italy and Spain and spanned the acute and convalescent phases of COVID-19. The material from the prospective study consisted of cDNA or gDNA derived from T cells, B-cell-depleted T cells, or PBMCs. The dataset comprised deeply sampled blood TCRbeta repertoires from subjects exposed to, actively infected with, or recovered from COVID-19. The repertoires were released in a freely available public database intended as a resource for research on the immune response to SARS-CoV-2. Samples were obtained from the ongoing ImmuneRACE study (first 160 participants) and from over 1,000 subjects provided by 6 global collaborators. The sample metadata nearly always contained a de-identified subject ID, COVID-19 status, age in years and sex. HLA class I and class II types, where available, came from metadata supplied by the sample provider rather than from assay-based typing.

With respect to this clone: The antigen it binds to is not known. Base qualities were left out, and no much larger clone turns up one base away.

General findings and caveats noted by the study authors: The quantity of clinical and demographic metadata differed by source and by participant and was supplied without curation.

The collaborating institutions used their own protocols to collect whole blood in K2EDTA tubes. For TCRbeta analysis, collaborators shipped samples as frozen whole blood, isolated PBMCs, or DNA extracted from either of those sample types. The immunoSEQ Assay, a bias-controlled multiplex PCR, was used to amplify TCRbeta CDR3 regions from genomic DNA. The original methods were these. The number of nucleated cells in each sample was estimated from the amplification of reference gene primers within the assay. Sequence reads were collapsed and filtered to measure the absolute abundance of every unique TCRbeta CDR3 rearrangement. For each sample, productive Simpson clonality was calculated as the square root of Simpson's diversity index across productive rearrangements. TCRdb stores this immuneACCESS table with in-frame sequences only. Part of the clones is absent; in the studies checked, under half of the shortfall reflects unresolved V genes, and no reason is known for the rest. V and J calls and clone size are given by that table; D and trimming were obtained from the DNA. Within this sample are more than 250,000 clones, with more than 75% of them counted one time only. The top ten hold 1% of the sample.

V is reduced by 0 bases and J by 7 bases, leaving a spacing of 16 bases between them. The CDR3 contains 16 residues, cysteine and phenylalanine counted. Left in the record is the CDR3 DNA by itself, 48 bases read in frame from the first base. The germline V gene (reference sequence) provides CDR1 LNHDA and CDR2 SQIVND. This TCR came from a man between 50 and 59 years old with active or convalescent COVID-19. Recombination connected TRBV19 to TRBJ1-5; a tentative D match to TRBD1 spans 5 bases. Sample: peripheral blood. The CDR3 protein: CASSIDSAGRGQPQHF. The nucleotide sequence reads TGTGCCAGTAGTATAGATTCGGCAGGGCGGGGACAGCCCCAGCATTTT. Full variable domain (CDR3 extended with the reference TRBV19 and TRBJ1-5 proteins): DGGITQSPKYLFRKEGQNVTLSCEQNLNHDAMYWYRQDPGQGLRLIYYSQIVNDFQKGDIAEGYSVSREKKESFPLTVTSAQKNPTAFYLCASSIDSAGRGQPQHFGDGTRLSIL.